This T cell receptor (beta chain) was found in a study of regulatory T cells in long-lasting Graves disease. Library construction for TCR beta used iRepertoire HTBI primers and Arm-PCR of CDR3 regions. MiXCR, run by TCRdb on the multiplex PCR reads, gives a single entry per CDR3 protein. The sample comprises about 440,000 distinct CDR3 sequences, about 16% of which are singletons, and approximately 15% rests with the top ten. The CDR3 runs to 15 residues. V lost 9 bases to trimming and J lost 6 bases; unmatched junction nucleotides: 14. Germline V CDR1 and CDR2: LNHDA, SQIVND (reference sequence). The time point: newly diagnosed GD, antithyroid drugs for less than 3 months. Construction of the TCR library relied on RNA isolated from PBMCs. This sample was shared with a second study, whose subject was T cells in Graves' hyperthyroidism and ophthalmopathy. That source reports: Absence of ophthalmopathy progression within 18 months defined stable Graves' hyperthyroidism.

The chain has TRBV19 and TRBJ1-1, with 9 bases lining up with TRBD1. The TCR comes from a woman in her thirties with Graves disease. The input for sequencing was peripheral blood mononuclear cells (PBMCs), taken at new diagnosis, from a patient treated with antithyroid drugs. CDR3 sequence reads: CASRITGGAYSEAFF. The CDR3 DNA reads TGTGCCAGCAGAATCACAGGGGGCGCTTATTCTGAAGCTTTCTTT.